This T cell receptor beta chain comes out of a study of cytomegalovirus exposure and HLA in healthy donors. Notes on the study in general: The analysis excluded some indistinguishable V segments, including TRBV6-2 and TRBV6-3. CMV serostatus stood as the only immune exposure information on hand. One cluster of highly shared sequence variants probably arose as a sequencing artifact.

V shed 0 bases, J shed 5 bases, and the junction held 6 bases outside the gene matches. Germline CDR1 SGHRS, CDR2 YFSETQ. The CDR3 covers 15 residues. Each donor was healthy, and each was a bone marrow donor. 13 Jbeta primers and 60 Vbeta primers were used for the PCR. The protocol was immunoSEQ multiplex PCR, while the TCRdb copy is restricted to in-frame clones and leaves out a portion. The data show about 160,000 clones, 65% to 90% seen once. A note on this clone: Its antigen is still unknown.

The V and J genes are TRBV5-1 and TRBJ2-5, with TRBD1 identical over 8 bases. The sequence came from a woman aged 18-29 years in good health and CMV-seronegative. Sequences were obtained from PBMCs. CDR3 in DNA: TGCGCCAGCAGCTTGGCTACAGGGGGTGGGGAGACCCAGTACTTC. Protein sequence: CASSLATGGGETQYF.